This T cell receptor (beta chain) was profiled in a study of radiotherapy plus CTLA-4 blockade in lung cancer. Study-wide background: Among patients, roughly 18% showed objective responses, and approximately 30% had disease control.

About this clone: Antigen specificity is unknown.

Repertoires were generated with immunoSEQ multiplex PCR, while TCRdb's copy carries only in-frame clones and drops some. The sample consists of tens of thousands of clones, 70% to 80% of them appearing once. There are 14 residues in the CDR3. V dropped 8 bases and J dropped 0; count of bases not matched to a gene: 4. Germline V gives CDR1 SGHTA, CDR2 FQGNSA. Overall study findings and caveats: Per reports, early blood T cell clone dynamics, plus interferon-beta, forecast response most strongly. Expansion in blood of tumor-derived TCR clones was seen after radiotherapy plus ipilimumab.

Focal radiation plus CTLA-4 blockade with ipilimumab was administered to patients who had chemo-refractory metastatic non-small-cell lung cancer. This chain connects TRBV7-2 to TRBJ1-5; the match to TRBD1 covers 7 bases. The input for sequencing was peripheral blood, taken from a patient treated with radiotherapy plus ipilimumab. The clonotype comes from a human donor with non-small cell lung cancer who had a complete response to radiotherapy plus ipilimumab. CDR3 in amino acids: CASAGQNSNQPQHF. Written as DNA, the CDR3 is TGTGCCAGCGCGGGACAGAATAGCAATCAGCCCCAGCATTTT.